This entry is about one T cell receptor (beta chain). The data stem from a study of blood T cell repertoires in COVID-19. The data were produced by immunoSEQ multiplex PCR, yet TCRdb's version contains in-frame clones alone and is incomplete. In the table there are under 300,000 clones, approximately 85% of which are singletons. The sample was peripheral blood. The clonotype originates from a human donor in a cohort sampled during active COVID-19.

For the CDR3, the DNA is TGTGCCAGCAGACGGGATCCGAACACCGGGGAGCTGTTTTTT. It is translated as CASRRDPNTGELFF. The rearrangement uses TRBV2 and TRBJ2-2, with a possible D match to TRBD2 (5 bases). This CDR3 has 14 amino acids. Germline V gives CDR1 SNHLY, CDR2 FYNNEI. V was pared by 6 bases and J by 0 bases, with 8 bases between.